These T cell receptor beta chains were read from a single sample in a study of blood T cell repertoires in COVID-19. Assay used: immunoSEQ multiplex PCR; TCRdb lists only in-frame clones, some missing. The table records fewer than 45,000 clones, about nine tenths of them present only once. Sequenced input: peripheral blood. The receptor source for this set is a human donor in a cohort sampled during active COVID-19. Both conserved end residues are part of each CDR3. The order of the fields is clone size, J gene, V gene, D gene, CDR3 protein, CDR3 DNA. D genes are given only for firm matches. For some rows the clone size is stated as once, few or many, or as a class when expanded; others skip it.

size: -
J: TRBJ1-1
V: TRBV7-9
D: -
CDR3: CASSHGLGVDTEAFF
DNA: TGTGCCAGCAGCCATGGGCTCGGGGTGGACACTGAAGCTTTCTTT

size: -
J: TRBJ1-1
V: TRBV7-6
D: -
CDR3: CASRSLGGIRMNTEAFF
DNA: TGTGCCAGCAGGTCATTGGGGGGGATAAGAATGAACACTGAAGCTTTCTTT

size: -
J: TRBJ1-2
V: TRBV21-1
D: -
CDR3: CASLRDRGGDYGYTF
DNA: TGTGCCAGCCTCCGGGACAGGGGGGGCGACTATGGCTACACCTTC

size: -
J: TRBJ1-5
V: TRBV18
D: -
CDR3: CASSAHRDQPQHF
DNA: TGTGCCAGCTCAGCCCACAGGGACCAGCCCCAGCATTTT

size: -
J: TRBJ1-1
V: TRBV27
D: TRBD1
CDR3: CASSLSGTGATEAFF
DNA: TGTGCCAGCAGTTTATCTGGGACAGGGGCGACTGAAGCTTTCTTT

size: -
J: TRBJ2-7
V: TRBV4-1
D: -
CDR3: CASSQVNGVSEQYF
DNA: TGCGCCAGCAGCCAAGTGAACGGGGTGAGCGAGCAGTACTTC

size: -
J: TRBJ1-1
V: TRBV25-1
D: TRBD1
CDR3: CASSRDRGEAFF
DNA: TGTGCCAGCAGTAGGGACAGGGGGGAAGCTTTCTTT

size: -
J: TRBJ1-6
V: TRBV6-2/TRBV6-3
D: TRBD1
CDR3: CASSFGQGNSPLHF
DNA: TGTGCCAGCAGCTTCGGACAGGGTAATTCACCCCTCCACTTT

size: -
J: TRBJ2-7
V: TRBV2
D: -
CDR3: CASSEVGRDYEQYF
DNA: TGTGCCAGCAGTGAAGTGGGCAGGGACTACGAGCAGTACTTC

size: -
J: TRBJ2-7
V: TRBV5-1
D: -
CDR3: CASSTTTGSPSIEQYF
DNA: TGCGCCAGCAGCACCACTACAGGGTCTCCATCTATCGAGCAGTACTTC

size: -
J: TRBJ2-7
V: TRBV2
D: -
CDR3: CASTREGQVYEQYF
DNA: TGTGCCAGCACCAGAGAGGGACAAGTCTACGAGCAGTACTTC

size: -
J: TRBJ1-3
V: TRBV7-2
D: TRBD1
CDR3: CASSTGDSLTGNTIYF
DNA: TGTGCCAGCAGCACCGGGGACAGCCTTACTGGAAACACCATATATTTT

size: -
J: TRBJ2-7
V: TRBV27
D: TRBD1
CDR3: CASSPLNRDSDEQYF
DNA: TGTGCCAGCAGCCCTCTCAACCGGGACAGCGACGAGCAGTACTTC

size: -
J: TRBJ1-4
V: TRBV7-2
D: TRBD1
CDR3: CASSSGGAGEKLFF
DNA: TGTGCCAGCAGCTCAGGGGGCGCGGGTGAAAAACTGTTTTTT

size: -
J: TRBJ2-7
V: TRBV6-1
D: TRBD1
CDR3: CASSDPGQAFYEQYF
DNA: TGTGCCAGCAGTGACCCGGGACAGGCATTCTACGAGCAGTACTTC

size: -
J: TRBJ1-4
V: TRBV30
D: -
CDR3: CAWSPQGLSVGEKLFF
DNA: TGTGCCTGGAGTCCCCAGGGACTTTCGGTGGGGGAAAAACTGTTTTTT

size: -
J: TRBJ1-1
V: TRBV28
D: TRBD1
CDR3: CASPRGTVNTEAFF
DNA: TGTGCCAGCCCGCGAGGGACAGTAAACACTGAAGCTTTCTTT

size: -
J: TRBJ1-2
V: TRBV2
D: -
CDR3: CASSDGTFNYGYTF
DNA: TGTGCCAGCAGTGATGGGACATTTAACTATGGCTACACCTTC

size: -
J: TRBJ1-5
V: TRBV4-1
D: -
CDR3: CASSQHDSQGRQPQHF
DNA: TGCGCCAGCAGCCAACACGATAGTCAAGGGAGACAGCCCCAGCATTTT

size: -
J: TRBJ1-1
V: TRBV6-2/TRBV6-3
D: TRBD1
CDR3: CASSYLTGGRTEAFF
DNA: TGTGCCAGCAGTTACCTGACAGGGGGCAGGACTGAAGCTTTCTTT

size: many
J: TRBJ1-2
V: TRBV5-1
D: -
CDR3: CASSPSAQANYGYTF
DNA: TGCGCCAGCAGCCCATCCGCACAGGCTAACTATGGCTACACCTTC

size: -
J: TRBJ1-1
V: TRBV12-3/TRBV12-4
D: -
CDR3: CASSQALAEAFF
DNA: TGTGCCAGCAGCCAGGCTCTGGCAGAAGCTTTCTTT

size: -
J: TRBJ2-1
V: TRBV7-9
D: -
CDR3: CASSPMNEQFF
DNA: TGTGCCAGCAGCCCCATGAATGAGCAGTTCTTC

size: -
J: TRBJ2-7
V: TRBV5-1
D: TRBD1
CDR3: CASSFSGTGGAGEQYF
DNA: TGCGCCAGCAGCTTCTCCGGGACAGGGGGCGCGGGCGAGCAGTACTTC

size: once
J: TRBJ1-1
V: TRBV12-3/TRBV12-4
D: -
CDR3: CASSPMQGEGAFF
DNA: TGTGCCAGCAGTCCGATGCAAGGGGAGGGTGCTTTCTTT

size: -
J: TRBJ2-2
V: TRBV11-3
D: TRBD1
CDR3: CASSLELGQGTNTGELFF
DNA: TGTGCCAGCAGCTTAGAATTAGGACAGGGGACGAACACCGGGGAGCTGTTTTTT

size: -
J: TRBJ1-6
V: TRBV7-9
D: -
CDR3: CASSLGQPGDSPLHF
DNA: TGTGCCAGCAGCTTAGGACAGCCTGGGGATTCACCCCTCCACTTT

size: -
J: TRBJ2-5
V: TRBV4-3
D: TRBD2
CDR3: CASSQDATSGGQETQYF
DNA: TGCGCCAGCAGCCAAGATGCCACTAGCGGGGGCCAAGAGACCCAGTACTTC

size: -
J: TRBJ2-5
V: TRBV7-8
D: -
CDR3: CASGSRKSERETQYF
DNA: TGTGCCAGCGGGAGCAGGAAGTCGGAAAGGGAGACCCAGTACTTC

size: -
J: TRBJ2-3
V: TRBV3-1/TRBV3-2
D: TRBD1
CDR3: CASGQGLSTDTQYF
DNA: TGTGCCAGCGGACAGGGTCTTAGCACAGATACGCAGTATTTT

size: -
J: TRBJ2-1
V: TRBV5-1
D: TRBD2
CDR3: CASSSSGGAGYNEQFF
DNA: TGCGCCAGCAGCTCCAGCGGGGGGGCCGGGTACAATGAGCAGTTCTTC

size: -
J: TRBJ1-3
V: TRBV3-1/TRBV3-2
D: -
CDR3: CASSQTHYSGNTIYF
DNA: TGTGCCAGCAGCCAAACCCACTACTCTGGAAACACCATATATTTT

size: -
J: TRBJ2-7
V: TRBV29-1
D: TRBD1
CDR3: CSVPGQGVYEQYF
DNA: TGCAGCGTTCCGGGACAGGGGGTCTACGAGCAGTACTTC

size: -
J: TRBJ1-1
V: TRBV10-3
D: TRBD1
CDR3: CAIMWDRGAEAFF
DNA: TGTGCCATCATGTGGGACAGGGGAGCTGAAGCTTTCTTT

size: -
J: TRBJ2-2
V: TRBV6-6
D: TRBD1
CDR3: CASSYSNRGVSGELFF
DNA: TGTGCCAGCAGTTACTCGAACAGGGGGGTTTCCGGGGAGCTGTTTTTT

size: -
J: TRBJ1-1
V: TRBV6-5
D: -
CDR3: CASSYSRQVNTEAFF
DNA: TGTGCCAGCAGTTACTCTAGACAGGTGAACACTGAAGCTTTCTTT

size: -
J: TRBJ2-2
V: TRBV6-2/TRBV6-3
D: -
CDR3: CASSGDFGELFF
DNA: TGTGCCAGCAGTGGGGACTTTGGGGAGCTGTTTTTT

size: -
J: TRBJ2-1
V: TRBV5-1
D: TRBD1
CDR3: CASSSTGEANEQFF
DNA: TGCGCCAGCAGCTCGACAGGGGAGGCGAATGAGCAGTTCTTC

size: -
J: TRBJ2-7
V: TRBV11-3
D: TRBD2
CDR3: CASSLEAGAYEQYF
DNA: TGTGCCAGCAGCTTAGAAGCGGGAGCCTACGAGCAGTACTTC

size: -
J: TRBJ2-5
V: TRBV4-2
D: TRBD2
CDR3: CASSQVASGLQETQYF
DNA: TGTGCCAGCAGCCAAGTGGCTAGCGGTCTACAAGAGACCCAGTACTTC

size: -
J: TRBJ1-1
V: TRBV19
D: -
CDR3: CASSIDEKAFF
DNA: TGTGCCAGTAGTATAGACGAGAAAGCTTTCTTT

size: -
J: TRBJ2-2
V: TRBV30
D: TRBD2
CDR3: CASLPGGGTGELFF
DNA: TGTGCCTCCCTACCGGGGGGAGGAACCGGGGAGCTGTTTTTT

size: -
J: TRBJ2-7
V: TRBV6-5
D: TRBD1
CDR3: CASKDRGSYEQYF
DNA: TGTGCCTCGAAGGACAGGGGTTCCTACGAGCAGTACTTC

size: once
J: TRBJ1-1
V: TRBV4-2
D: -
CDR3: CASSPWERGGNTEAFF
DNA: TGTGCCAGCAGCCCCTGGGAGAGGGGGGGGAACACTGAAGCTTTCTTT

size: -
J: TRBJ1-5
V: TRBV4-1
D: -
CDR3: CASSQSLGHQNQPQHF
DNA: TGCGCCAGCAGCCAGTCACTGGGACACCAGAATCAGCCCCAGCATTTT

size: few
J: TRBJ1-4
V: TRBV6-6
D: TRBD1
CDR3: CASRPKTGKAEKLFF
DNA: TGTGCCAGCAGACCCAAGACAGGGAAGGCTGAAAAACTGTTTTTT